A selection of T cell receptor beta chains follows, all from one sample in a study of T-cell memory formation after mild COVID-19. TCRdb used MiXCR to reprocess the 5' RACE reads, holding one entry per CDR3 protein. The sample consists of roughly 620,000 distinct CDR3 sequences, roughly 18% of them appearing once. The sample was PBMCs or a T cell subset sorted from them (not recorded which). These receptors originate from an adult woman who had mild COVID-19 (a few samples of this study predate the infection). Cell type and time point are not known. Each CDR3 is given with its conserved first and last residue. D genes are given only for firm matches. Size is stated for part of the rows, as once, few or many counts, or as a class when the clone is expanded.

j_call: TRBJ2-2
v_call: TRBV5-1
d_call: .
clone_size: .
cdr3_aa: CASSPYGLTGELFF
cdr3_nt: TGCGCCAGCAGCCCCTACGGACTCACCGGGGAGCTGTTTTTT

j_call: TRBJ2-5
v_call: TRBV19
d_call: .
clone_size: few
cdr3_aa: CASSSGQPRETQYF
cdr3_nt: TGTGCCAGTAGTTCAGGACAGCCGAGAGAGACCCAGTACTTC

j_call: TRBJ2-1
v_call: TRBV12-3/TRBV12-4
d_call: .
clone_size: .
cdr3_aa: CASSGGADYNEQFF
cdr3_nt: TGTGCCAGCAGCGGAGGGGCGGACTACAATGAGCAGTTCTTC

j_call: TRBJ2-1
v_call: TRBV6-2/TRBV6-3
d_call: .
clone_size: .
cdr3_aa: CASSQNSNEQFF
cdr3_nt: TGTGCCAGCAGTCAAAACTCCAATGAGCAGTTCTTC

j_call: TRBJ2-7
v_call: TRBV3-1
d_call: .
clone_size: .
cdr3_aa: CASSQEGTPAYEQYF
cdr3_nt: TGTGCCAGCAGCCAAGAGGGGACGCCGGCCTACGAGCAGTACTTC

j_call: TRBJ1-4
v_call: TRBV10-3
d_call: TRBD1
clone_size: few
cdr3_aa: CAISPGQHEKLFF
cdr3_nt: TGTGCCATCAGTCCGGGACAGCATGAAAAACTGTTTTTT

j_call: TRBJ1-2
v_call: TRBV24-1
d_call: TRBD1
clone_size: .
cdr3_aa: CATSDMTGGNGYTF
cdr3_nt: TGTGCCACCAGTGATATGACAGGGGGGAATGGCTACACCTTC

j_call: TRBJ2-3
v_call: TRBV12-3/TRBV12-4
d_call: TRBD2
clone_size: .
cdr3_aa: CASSPPFGAGGPDTQYF
cdr3_nt: TGTGCCAGCAGTCCACCCTTCGGAGCGGGGGGGCCAGATACGCAGTATTTT

j_call: TRBJ2-1
v_call: TRBV2
d_call: TRBD1
clone_size: few
cdr3_aa: CASKIDRGPYNEQFF
cdr3_nt: TGTGCCAGCAAAATAGACAGGGGTCCCTACAATGAGCAGTTCTTC

j_call: TRBJ2-7
v_call: TRBV10-3
d_call: TRBD1
clone_size: .
cdr3_aa: CAISGQGPAPYEQYF
cdr3_nt: TGTGCCATCAGTGGACAGGGGCCGGCTCCCTACGAGCAGTACTTC

j_call: TRBJ1-6
v_call: TRBV12-3/TRBV12-4
d_call: TRBD1
clone_size: .
cdr3_aa: CASSFWDRDSPLHF
cdr3_nt: TGTGCCAGCAGTTTCTGGGACAGAGATTCACCCCTCCACTTT

j_call: TRBJ2-2
v_call: TRBV7-2
d_call: .
clone_size: few
cdr3_aa: CASSLGSRPPTGELFF
cdr3_nt: TGTGCCAGCAGCTTAGGCAGTAGACCCCCTACCGGGGAGCTGTTTTTT

j_call: TRBJ2-3
v_call: TRBV12-3/TRBV12-4
d_call: .
clone_size: few
cdr3_aa: CASSFVLTGATDTQYF
cdr3_nt: TGTGCCAGCAGTTTCGTCCTTACGGGAGCCACAGATACGCAGTATTTT

j_call: TRBJ2-3
v_call: TRBV29-1
d_call: TRBD1
clone_size: .
cdr3_aa: CSATTGWGTDTQYF
cdr3_nt: TGCAGCGCCACGACAGGGTGGGGCACAGATACGCAGTATTTT

j_call: TRBJ2-1
v_call: TRBV29-1
d_call: TRBD2
clone_size: .
cdr3_aa: CSVGGTSGGYNEQFF
cdr3_nt: TGCAGCGTTGGAGGGACTAGCGGGGGGTACAATGAGCAGTTCTTC

j_call: TRBJ2-5
v_call: TRBV5-1
d_call: .
clone_size: few
cdr3_aa: CASSLGGQMLGETQYF
cdr3_nt: TGCGCCAGCAGCTTGGGTGGACAAATGTTGGGAGAGACCCAGTACTTC

j_call: TRBJ2-5
v_call: TRBV12-3/TRBV12-4
d_call: .
clone_size: .
cdr3_aa: CASSLVVSAYGETQYF
cdr3_nt: TGTGCCAGCAGTTTAGTTGTGTCGGCCTATGGGGAGACCCAGTACTTC

j_call: TRBJ2-7
v_call: TRBV7-8
d_call: .
clone_size: few
cdr3_aa: CASSLRTVGEQYF
cdr3_nt: TGTGCCAGCAGCTTACGGACAGTTGGGGAGCAGTACTTC

j_call: TRBJ1-2
v_call: TRBV15
d_call: .
clone_size: .
cdr3_aa: CATTYTRFGGGYTF
cdr3_nt: TGTGCCACCACCTACACGCGGTTCGGCGGCGGCTACACCTTC

j_call: TRBJ2-3
v_call: TRBV27
d_call: TRBD1
clone_size: once
cdr3_aa: CASRRDRVSDTQYF
cdr3_nt: TGTGCCAGCAGGAGGGACAGGGTGAGCGATACGCAGTATTTT

j_call: TRBJ1-2
v_call: TRBV30
d_call: .
clone_size: few
cdr3_aa: CAWASPYGYTF
cdr3_nt: TGTGCCTGGGCCAGCCCCTATGGCTACACCTTC

j_call: TRBJ2-1
v_call: TRBV2
d_call: .
clone_size: few
cdr3_aa: CASSDWDTSYNEQFF
cdr3_nt: TGTGCCAGCAGTGATTGGGATACCTCCTACAATGAGCAGTTCTTC

j_call: TRBJ2-7
v_call: TRBV18
d_call: .
clone_size: .
cdr3_aa: CASSPRGLPYEQYF
cdr3_nt: TGTGCCAGCTCACCACGGGGGCTTCCCTACGAGCAGTACTTC

j_call: TRBJ1-6
v_call: TRBV25-1
d_call: .
clone_size: once
cdr3_aa: CASSGTQGRHNSPLHF
cdr3_nt: TGTGCCAGCAGTGGTACACAGGGCCGGCATAATTCACCCCTCCACTTT

j_call: TRBJ1-5
v_call: TRBV7-9
d_call: TRBD1
clone_size: many
cdr3_aa: CASSLEGTGRHQPQHF
cdr3_nt: TGTGCCAGCAGCTTAGAGGGGACAGGGAGGCATCAGCCCCAGCATTTT

j_call: TRBJ1-1
v_call: TRBV12-3/TRBV12-4
d_call: .
clone_size: .
cdr3_aa: CASSGESTEAFF
cdr3_nt: TGTGCCAGCAGTGGGGAGAGCACTGAAGCTTTCTTT

j_call: TRBJ2-6
v_call: TRBV7-3
d_call: TRBD2
clone_size: .
cdr3_aa: CASSLSGGLDSGANVLTF
cdr3_nt: TGTGCCAGCAGCTTAAGCGGGGGGCTCGACTCTGGGGCCAACGTCCTGACTTTC

j_call: TRBJ1-2
v_call: TRBV12-3/TRBV12-4
d_call: .
clone_size: .
cdr3_aa: CASSFQARGRFGYTF
cdr3_nt: TGTGCCAGCAGTTTCCAGGCCAGGGGTCGGTTTGGCTACACCTTC

j_call: TRBJ2-3
v_call: TRBV7-6
d_call: .
clone_size: .
cdr3_aa: CASSVRAASATSTDTQYF
cdr3_nt: TGTGCCAGCAGCGTCCGGGCGGCCAGCGCGACTAGCACAGATACGCAGTATTTT